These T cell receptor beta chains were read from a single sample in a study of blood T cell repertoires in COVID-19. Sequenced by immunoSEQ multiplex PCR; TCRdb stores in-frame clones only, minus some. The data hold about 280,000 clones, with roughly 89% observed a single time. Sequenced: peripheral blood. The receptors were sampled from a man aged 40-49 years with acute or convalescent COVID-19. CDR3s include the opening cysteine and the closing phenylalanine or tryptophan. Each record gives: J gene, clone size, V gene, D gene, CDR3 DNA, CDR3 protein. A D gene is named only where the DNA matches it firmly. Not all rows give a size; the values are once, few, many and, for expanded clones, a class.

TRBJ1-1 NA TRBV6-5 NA TGTGCCAGCGATTCTGGCAGATTGAACACTGAAGCTTTCTTT CASDSGRLNTEAFF
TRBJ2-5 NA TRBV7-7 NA TGTGCCAGCAGCTCAGGGGAGACCCAGTACTTC CASSSGETQYF
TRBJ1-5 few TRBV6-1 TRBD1 TGTGCCAGCAGTGAAGCGCAGGGACAGGCTTATAGCAATCAGCCCCAGCATTTT CASSEAQGQAYSNQPQHF
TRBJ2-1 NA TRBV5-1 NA TGCGCCAGCAGCCCATTGGCGGGCATATACAATGAGCAGTTCTTC CASSPLAGIYNEQFF
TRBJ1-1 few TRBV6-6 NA TGTGCCAGCAGCGGAGTATCAGGGGCGAACACTGAAGCTTTCTTT CASSGVSGANTEAFF
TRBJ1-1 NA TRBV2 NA TGTGCCAGTGCAAGGGGAGGAGATGACACTGAAGCTTTCTTT CASARGGDDTEAFF
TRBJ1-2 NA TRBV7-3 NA TGTGCCAGCAGCTTATTGGACAAGGTGGACGGCTACACCTTC CASSLLDKVDGYTF
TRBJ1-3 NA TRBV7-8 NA TGTGCCAGCAGCTTAGGGTTTAGCGGGCGGATGGCGGAGGGAAACACCATATATTTT CASSLGFSGRMAEGNTIYF
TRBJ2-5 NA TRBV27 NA TGTGCCAGCAGTTACGTGGGGGGAGCTTGGGAGACCCAGTACTTC CASSYVGGAWETQYF
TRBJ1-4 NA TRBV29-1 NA TGCAGCGTTGAACAGGACATATCAGAAAAACTGTTTTTT CSVEQDISEKLFF
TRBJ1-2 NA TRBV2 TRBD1 TGTGCCAGCAGTCCAACCCGACACCAACAGGGGGACTATGGCTACACCTTC CASSPTRHQQGDYGYTF
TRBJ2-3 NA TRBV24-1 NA TGTGCCACCAGTGATTTGAACGAGGGAGATACGCAGTATTTT CATSDLNEGDTQYF
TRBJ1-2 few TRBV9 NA TGTGCCAGCAGCGCCACCTCAGGGAAGAACTATGGCTACACCTTC CASSATSGKNYGYTF
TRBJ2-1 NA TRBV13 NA TGTGCCAGCAGCTACCCGGGGAGCTCCTACAATGAGCAGTTCTTC CASSYPGSSYNEQFF
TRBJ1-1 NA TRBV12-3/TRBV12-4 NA TGTGCCAGCAGTTCGGACAGTAACACTGAAGCTTTCTTT CASSSDSNTEAFF
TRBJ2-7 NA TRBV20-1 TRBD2 TGCAGTGCTAGTACTGCTAGCGGGCCCTACGAGCAGTACTTC CSASTASGPYEQYF
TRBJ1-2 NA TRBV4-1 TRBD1 TGCGCCAGCAGCCAAGAGGGACAGTCTTATGGCTACACCTTC CASSQEGQSYGYTF
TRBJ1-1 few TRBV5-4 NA TGTGCCAGCAGTTCCATGAACACTGAAGCTTTCTTT CASSSMNTEAFF
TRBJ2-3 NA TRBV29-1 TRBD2 TGCAGCGTCTTTAGCGGGGGGTTCCCTCCATCCACAGATACGCAGTATTTT CSVFSGGFPPSTDTQYF
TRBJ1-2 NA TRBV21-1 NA TGTGCCAGCAGCAAAAGGGGCCAGGGTAGATTTCGTGGCTACACCTTC CASSKRGQGRFRGYTF
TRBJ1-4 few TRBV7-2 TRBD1 TGTGCCAGCAGCTCCAGTTGGACAGGAGCAAATGAAAAACTGTTTTTT CASSSSWTGANEKLFF
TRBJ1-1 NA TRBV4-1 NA TGCGCCAGCAGCCATTACGACAGGACCCGGTGGGGTGAAGCTTTCTTT CASSHYDRTRWGEAFF
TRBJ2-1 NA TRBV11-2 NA TGTGCCAGCGGCATGAGGGGACTCTTGGATGAGCAGTTCTTC CASGMRGLLDEQFF
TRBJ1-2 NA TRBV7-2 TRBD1 TGTGCCAGCAGCTTACAAGGGGGCCGAGGCTACACCTTC CASSLQGGRGYTF
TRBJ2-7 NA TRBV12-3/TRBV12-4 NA TGTGCCAGCAGCCCCAACTCCTACGAGCAGTACTTC CASSPNSYEQYF
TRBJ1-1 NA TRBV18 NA TGTGCCAGCTCACCACCCTCGGGCGGGTCGGGGACTGAAGCTTTCTTT CASSPPSGGSGTEAFF
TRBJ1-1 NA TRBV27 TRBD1 TGTGCCAGCAGTTTAGAGGGGACAGGGACGAACACTGAAGCTTTCTTT CASSLEGTGTNTEAFF
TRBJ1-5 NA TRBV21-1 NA TGTGCCAGCAGCAAAGGGGAGGAGACCGAGGGAAATCAGCCCCAGCATTTT CASSKGEETEGNQPQHF
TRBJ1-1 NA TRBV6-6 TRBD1 TGTGCCAGCAGCCCCCACTCGGGACAGGGGAACACTGAAGCTTTCTTT CASSPHSGQGNTEAFF
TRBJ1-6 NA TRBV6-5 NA TGTGCCAGCAGGAGGAGCTCCTATAATTCACCCCTCCACTTT CASRRSSYNSPLHF
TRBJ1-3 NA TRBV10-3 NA TGTGCCATCAGGTCCGGGATCTCTGGAAACACCATATATTTT CAIRSGISGNTIYF
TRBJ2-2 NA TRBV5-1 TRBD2 TGCGCCAGCACGGAGCGGGGGGGCGGAATCACCGGGGAGCTGTTTTTT CASTERGGGITGELFF
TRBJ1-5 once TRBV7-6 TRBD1 TGTGCCAGCAGCTTAGGCGGGACAGGGATCAATCAGCCCCAGCATTTT CASSLGGTGINQPQHF
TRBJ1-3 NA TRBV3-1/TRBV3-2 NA TGTGCCAGCAGCCTAACAGACTCTGGAAACACCATATATTTT CASSLTDSGNTIYF
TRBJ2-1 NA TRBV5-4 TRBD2 TGTGCCAGCAGCCCTAGCGGGGGGGCCTGGTCCTACAATGAGCAGTTCTTC CASSPSGGAWSYNEQFF
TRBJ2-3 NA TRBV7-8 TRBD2 TGTGCCAGCAGCCCCGCTCAGGCGGGGGTCACAGATACGCAGTATTTT CASSPAQAGVTDTQYF
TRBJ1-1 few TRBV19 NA TGTGCCAGTAGGTCCGGGGGGGAGCAGGCTTTCTTT CASRSGGEQAFF
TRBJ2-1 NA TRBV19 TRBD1 TGTGCCAGTAGTAATTACGACAGGGCCGTAGACAATGAGCAGTTCTTC CASSNYDRAVDNEQFF
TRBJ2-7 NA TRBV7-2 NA TGTGCCAGCAGCTTAAGGGACAAATACGAGCAGTACTTC CASSLRDKYEQYF
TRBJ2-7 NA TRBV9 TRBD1 TGTGCCAGCAGCTCCTGGGACAGCCTCGAGCAGTACTTC CASSSWDSLEQYF
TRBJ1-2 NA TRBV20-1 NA TGCAGTGCTAGAGACGAGGGCTACACCTTC CSARDEGYTF
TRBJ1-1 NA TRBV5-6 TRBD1 TGTGCCAGCAGCCGGGACAGGGGGCTACGCACTGAAGCTTTCTTT CASSRDRGLRTEAFF
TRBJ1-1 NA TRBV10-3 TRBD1 TGTGCCATCAGTGACCGGGACAGTGAAGCTTTCTTT CAISDRDSEAFF
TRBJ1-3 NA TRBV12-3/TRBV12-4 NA TGTGCCAGCATCGGGACATCTGGAAACACCATATATTTT CASIGTSGNTIYF
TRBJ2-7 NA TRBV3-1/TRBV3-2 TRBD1 TGTGCCAGCAGCCAAGAGGGACAGGGGCCGAGCTCCTACGAGCAGTACTTC CASSQEGQGPSSYEQYF
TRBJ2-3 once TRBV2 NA TGTGCCAGCAGTTATTTACAGTACACAGATACGCAGTATTTT CASSYLQYTDTQYF
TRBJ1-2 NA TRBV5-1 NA TGCGCCAGCAGCTTTCAGACGGGTAACTATGGCTACACCTTC CASSFQTGNYGYTF
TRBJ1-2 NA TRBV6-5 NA TGTGCCAGCACAAATTTTGGACACGCTGGGGGCTACACCTTC CASTNFGHAGGYTF
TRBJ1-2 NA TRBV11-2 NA TGTGCCAGCAGTGGGGGCGGCCCGGGGGGCTACACCTTC CASSGGGPGGYTF
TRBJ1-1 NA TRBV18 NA TGTGCCAGCTCATCAGTAAGGGGGAACACTGAAGCTTTCTTT CASSSVRGNTEAFF
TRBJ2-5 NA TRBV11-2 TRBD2 TGTGCCAGCAGCTCTTCTAGCGGGGGGGGAGAGACCCAGTACTTC CASSSSSGGGETQYF
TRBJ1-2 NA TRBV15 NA TGTGCCACCAGCAGAGATGAGCGTGGCTACACCTTC CATSRDERGYTF
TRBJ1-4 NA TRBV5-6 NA TGTGCCAGCAGCTTGGGGCAGTATAATGAAAAACTGTTTTTT CASSLGQYNEKLFF
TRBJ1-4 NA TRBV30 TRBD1 TGTGCCTGGAGTCAGCCGGGACAGGTCGGGGAAAAACTGTTTTTT CAWSQPGQVGEKLFF
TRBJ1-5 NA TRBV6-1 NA TGTGCCAGCAGTGAAGGGGGCAGCGTCAATCAGCCCCAGCATTTT CASSEGGSVNQPQHF
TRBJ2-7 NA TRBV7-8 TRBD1 TGTGCCAGCAGCACCCAATCTACAGGGGCCTACGAGCAGTACTTC CASSTQSTGAYEQYF
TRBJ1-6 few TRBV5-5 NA TGTGCCAGCACCAGGGATGGATATAATTCACCCCTCCACTTT CASTRDGYNSPLHF